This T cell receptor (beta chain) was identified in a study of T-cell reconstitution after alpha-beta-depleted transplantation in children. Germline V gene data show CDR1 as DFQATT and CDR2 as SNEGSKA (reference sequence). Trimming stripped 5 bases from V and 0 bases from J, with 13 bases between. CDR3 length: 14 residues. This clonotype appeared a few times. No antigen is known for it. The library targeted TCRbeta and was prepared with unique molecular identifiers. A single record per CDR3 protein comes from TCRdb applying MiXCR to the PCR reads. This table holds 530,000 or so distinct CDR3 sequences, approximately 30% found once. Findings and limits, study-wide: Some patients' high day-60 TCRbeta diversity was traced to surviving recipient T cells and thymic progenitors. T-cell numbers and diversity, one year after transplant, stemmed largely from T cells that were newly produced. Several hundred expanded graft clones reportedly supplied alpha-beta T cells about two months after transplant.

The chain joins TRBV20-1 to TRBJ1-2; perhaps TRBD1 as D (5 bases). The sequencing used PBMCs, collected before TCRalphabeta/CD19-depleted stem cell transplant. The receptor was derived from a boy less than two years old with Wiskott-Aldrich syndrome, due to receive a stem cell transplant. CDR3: CSAGSGVSNYGYTF. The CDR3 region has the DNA TGCAGTGCTGGCTCGGGGGTGTCTAACTATGGCTACACCTTC.